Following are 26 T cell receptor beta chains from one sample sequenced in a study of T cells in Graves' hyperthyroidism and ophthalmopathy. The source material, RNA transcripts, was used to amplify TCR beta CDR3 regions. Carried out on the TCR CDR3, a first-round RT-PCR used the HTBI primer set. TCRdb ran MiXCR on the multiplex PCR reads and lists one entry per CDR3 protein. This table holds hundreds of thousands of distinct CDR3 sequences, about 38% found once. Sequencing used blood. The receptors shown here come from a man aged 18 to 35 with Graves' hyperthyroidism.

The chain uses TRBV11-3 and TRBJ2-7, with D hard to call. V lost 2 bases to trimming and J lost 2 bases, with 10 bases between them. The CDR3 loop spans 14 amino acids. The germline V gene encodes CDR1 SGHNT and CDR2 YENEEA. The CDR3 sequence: CASSLRAVPYEQYF. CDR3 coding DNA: TGTGCCAGCAGCTTAAGGGCAGTTCCCTACGAGCAGTACTTC. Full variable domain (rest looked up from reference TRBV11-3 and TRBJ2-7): EAGVVQSPRYKIIEKKQPVAFWCNPISGHNTLYWYLQNLGQGPELLIRYENEEAVDDSQLPKDRFSAERLKGVDSTLKIQPAELGDSAVYLCASSLRAVPYEQYFGPGTRLTVT.

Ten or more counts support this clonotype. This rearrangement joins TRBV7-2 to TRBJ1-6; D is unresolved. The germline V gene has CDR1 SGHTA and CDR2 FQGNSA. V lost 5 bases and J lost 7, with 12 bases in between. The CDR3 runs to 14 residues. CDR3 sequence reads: CASSPGRVNSPLHF. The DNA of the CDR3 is TGTGCCAGCAGCCCAGGACGCGTCAATTCACCCCTCCACTTT.

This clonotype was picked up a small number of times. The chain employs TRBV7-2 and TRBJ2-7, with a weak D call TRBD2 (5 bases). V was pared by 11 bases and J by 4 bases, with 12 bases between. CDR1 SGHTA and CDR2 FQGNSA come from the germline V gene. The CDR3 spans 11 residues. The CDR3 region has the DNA TGTGCCGCCGGGGTTTTATACGAGCAGTACTTC. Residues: CAAGVLYEQYF.

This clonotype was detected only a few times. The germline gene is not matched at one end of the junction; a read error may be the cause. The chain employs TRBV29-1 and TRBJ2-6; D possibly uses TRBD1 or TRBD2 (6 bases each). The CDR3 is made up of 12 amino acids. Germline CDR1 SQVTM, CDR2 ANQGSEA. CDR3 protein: CSVARDIWTEAF. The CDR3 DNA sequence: TGCAGCGTCGCGCGGGACATATGGACTGAAGCTTTC.

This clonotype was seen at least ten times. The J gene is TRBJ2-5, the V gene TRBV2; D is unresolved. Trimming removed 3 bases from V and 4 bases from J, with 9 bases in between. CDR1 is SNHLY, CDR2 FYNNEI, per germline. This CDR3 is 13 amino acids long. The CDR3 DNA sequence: TGTGCCAGCAGTGAGGATGTGGGAGAGACCCAGTACTTC. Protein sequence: CASSEDVGETQYF.

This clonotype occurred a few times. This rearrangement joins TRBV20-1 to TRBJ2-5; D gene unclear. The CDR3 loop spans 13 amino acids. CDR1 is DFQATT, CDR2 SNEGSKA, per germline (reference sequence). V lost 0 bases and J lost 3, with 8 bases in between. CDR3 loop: CSAREILEETQYF. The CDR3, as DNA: TGCAGTGCTAGAGAAATCTTGGAAGAGACCCAGTACTTC.

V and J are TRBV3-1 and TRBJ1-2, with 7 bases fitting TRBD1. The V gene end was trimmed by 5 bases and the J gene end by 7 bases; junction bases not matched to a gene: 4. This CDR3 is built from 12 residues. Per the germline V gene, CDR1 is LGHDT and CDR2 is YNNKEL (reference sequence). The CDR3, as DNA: TGTGCCAGCAGCATCAGACAGGGTGGCTACACCTTC. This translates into CASSIRQGGYTF.

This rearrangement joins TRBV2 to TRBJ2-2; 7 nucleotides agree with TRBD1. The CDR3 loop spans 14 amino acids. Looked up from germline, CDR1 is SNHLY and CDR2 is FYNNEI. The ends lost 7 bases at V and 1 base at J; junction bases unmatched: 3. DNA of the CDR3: TGTGCCAGCAAGAGACAGGGGAACACCGGGGAGCTGTTTTTT. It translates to CASKRQGNTGELFF.

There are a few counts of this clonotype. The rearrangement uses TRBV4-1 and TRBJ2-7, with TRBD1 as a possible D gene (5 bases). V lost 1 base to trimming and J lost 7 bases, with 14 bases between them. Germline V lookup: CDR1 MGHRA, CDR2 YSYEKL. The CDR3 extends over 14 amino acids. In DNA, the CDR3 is TGCGCCAGCAGCCAAGGAAGGGGCGCGAGTGAGCAGTACTTC. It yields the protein CASSQGRGASEQYF.

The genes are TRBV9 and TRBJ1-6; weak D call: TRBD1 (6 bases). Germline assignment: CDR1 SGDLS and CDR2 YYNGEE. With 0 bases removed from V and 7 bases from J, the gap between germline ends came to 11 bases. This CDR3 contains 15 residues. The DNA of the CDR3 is TGTGCCAGCAGCGTAGCCCCCGACAGGAATTCACCCCTCCACTTT. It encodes CASSVAPDRNSPLHF.

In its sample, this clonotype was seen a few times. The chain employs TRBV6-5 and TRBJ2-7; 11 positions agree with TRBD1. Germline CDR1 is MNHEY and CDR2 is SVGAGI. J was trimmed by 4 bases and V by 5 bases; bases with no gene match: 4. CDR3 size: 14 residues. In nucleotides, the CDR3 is TGTGCCAGCAGTCGGACAGGGGGCTATTACGAGCAGTACTTC. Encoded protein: CASSRTGGYYEQYF.

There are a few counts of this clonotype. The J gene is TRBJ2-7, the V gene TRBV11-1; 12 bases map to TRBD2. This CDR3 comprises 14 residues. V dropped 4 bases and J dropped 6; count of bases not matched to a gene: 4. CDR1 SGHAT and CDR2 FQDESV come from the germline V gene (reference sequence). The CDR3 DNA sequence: TGTGCCAGCAGCTCTAGCGGGAGGGCGGGCGAGCAGTACTTC. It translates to CASSSSGRAGEQYF.

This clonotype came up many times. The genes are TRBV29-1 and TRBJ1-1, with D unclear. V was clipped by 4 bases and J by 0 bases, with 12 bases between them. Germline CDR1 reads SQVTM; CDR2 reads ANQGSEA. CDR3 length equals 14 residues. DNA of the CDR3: TGCAGCGTTGTAGGGAAAGGTATGAACACTGAAGCTTTCTTT. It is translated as CSVVGKGMNTEAFF.

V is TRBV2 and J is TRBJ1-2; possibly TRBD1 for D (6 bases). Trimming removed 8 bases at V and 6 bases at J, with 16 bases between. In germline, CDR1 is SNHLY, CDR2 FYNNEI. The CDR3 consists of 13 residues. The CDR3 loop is CASGGTGRNGYTF. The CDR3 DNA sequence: TGTGCCAGCGGGGGAACAGGGCGCAATGGCTACACCTTC.

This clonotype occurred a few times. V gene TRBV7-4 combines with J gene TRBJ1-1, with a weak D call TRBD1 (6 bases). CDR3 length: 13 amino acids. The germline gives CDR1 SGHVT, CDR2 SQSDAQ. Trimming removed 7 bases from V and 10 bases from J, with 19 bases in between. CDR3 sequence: CASTITLGAAAFF. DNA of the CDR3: TGTGCCAGCACCATAACGTTGGGGGCCGCAGCTTTCTTT.

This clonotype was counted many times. The chain's CDR3 is CASSLRAAQETQYF. The CDR3 bases are TGTGCCAGCAGCTTGAGGGCAGCCCAGGAGACCCAGTACTTC. The chain joins TRBV5-8 to TRBJ2-5; D gene ambiguous. Germline V gene lookup returns CDR1 SGHTS and CDR2 YDEGEE. This CDR3 is 14 amino acids long. V was cut by 1 base and J by 5 bases, with 12 bases left in between.

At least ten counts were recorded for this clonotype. The CDR3 DNA is TGTGCCAGCAGCGTAGACCCCCGGGACACTGAAGCTTTCTTT. Translation: CASSVDPRDTEAFF. The chain is built from TRBV9 and TRBJ1-1; D unresolved. Germline V gene sequence: CDR1 SGDLS, CDR2 YYNGEE. With 0 bases removed from V and 3 bases from J, the gap between germline ends came to 9 bases. CDR3 length equals 14 residues.

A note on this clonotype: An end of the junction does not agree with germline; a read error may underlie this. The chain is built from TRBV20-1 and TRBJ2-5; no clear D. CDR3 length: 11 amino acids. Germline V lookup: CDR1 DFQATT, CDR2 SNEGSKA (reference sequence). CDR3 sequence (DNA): TGCAGTGCTGCCAGGAGAGAGATCCAGTACTTC. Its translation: CSAARREIQYF.

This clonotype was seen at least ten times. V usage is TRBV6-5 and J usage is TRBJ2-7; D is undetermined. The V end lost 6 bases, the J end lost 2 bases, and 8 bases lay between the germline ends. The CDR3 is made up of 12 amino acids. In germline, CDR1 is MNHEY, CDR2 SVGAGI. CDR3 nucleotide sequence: TGTGCCAGCAGGGACGGCGCCTACGAGCAGTACTTC. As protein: CASRDGAYEQYF.

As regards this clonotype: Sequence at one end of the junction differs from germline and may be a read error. The CDR3 sequence: CASRFNRDNSPLHF. Here the CDR3 DNA reads TGTGCCAGCCGTTTTAACAGGGATAATTCACCCCTCCACTTT. The chain couples TRBV12-3 or TRBV12-4 to TRBJ1-6; D may be TRBD1 (6 bases). This CDR3 comprises 14 residues.

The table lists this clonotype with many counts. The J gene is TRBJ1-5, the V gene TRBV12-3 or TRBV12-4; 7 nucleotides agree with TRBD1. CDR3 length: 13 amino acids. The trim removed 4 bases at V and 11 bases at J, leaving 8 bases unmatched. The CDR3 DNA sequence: TGTGCCAGCAGTTCCACAGGGGTGGGGGCCCAGCATTTT. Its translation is CASSSTGVGAQHF.

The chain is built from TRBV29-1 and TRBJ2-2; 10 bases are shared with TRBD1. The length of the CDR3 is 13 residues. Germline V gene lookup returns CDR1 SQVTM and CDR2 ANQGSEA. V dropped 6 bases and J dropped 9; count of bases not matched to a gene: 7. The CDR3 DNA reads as TGCAGCGTATCCTCGGGACAGGGGTGGGAGCTGTTTTTT. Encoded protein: CSVSSGQGWELFF.

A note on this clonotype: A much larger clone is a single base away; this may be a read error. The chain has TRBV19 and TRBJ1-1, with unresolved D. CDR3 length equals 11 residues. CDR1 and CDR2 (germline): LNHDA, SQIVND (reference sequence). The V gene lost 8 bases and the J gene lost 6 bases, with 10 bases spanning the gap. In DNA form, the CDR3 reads TGTGCCAGTCAGAGGTTCGCTGAAGCTTTCTTT. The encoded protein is CASQRFAEAFF.

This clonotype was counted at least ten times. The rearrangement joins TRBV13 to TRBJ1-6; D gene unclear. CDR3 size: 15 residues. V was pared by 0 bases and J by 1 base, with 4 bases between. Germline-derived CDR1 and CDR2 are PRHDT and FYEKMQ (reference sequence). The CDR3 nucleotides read TGTGCCAGCAGCTTAGGGGGGTCCTATAATTCACCCCTCCACTTT. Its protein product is CASSLGGSYNSPLHF.

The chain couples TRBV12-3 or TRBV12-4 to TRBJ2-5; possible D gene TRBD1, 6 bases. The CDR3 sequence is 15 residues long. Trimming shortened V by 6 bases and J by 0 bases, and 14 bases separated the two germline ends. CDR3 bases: TGTGCCAGCAGCCGAACAGGGAAACACCAAGAGACCCAGTACTTC. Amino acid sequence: CASSRTGKHQETQYF.

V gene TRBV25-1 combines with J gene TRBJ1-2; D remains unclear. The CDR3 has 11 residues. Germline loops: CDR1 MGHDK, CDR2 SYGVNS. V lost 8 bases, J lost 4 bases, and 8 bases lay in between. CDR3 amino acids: CASLEVYGYTF. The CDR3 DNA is TGTGCCAGCTTAGAGGTCTATGGCTACACCTTC.